What follows are 13 T cell receptor beta chains derived from one specimen sequenced in a study of blood T cell repertoires in COVID-19. Some clones are missing from TCRdb's copy, which holds only in-frame ones; the method was immunoSEQ multiplex PCR. The sample records 470,000 or so clones, 70% to 90% being singletons. Material: peripheral blood. Receptors were obtained from a human donor in a cohort sampled during active COVID-19.

The chain joins TRBV18 to TRBJ2-1; D uncertain. Per the germline V gene, CDR1 is KGHSH and CDR2 is LQKENI. This CDR3 contains 15 residues. Trimming removed 2 bases at V and 8 bases at J, with 16 bases between. The CDR3 protein is CASSPYARRYDEQFF. As DNA, the CDR3 is TGTGCCAGCTCACCATACGCTAGGAGATATGATGAGCAGTTCTTC.

V and J are TRBV30 and TRBJ1-1, with 9 bases aligning to TRBD1. The CDR3 runs to 14 residues. J lost 6 bases, V lost 6 bases, and 11 bases had no gene match. Looked up from germline, CDR1 is GTSNPN and CDR2 is SVGIG (reference sequence). In DNA, the CDR3 is TGTGCCTGTTTCTCACAGGGGGCTCTCTCTGAAGCTTTCTTT. It codes for CACFSQGALSEAFF.

This CDR3 is CASSPPGLAYEQYF. In DNA form, the CDR3 reads TGCGCCAGCAGCCCGCCGGGACTTGCCTACGAGCAGTACTTC. The rearrangement uses TRBV5-1 and TRBJ2-7; possible D gene TRBD2, 6 bases. The V gene's germline CDR1 is SGHRS and CDR2 YFSETQ. CDR3 length: 14 residues. The V and J ends lost 4 bases and 2 bases respectively, with 13 bases between them. The full variable domain, its missing parts supplied by reference TRBV5-1 and TRBJ2-7, is KAGVTQTPRYLIKTRGQQVTLSCSPISGHRSVSWYQQTPGQGLQFLFEYFSETQRNKGNFPGRFSGRQFSNSRSEMNVSTLELGDSALYLCASSPPGLAYEQYFGPGTRLTVT.

The J gene is TRBJ1-3, the V gene TRBV28; D might be TRBD1 (5 bases). The CDR3 runs 17 residues. V gave up 6 bases and J gave up 0 bases, with 18 bases separating them. Per the germline V gene, CDR1 is MDHEN and CDR2 is SYDVKM. CDR3 protein: CASSSGGRDYSGNTIYF. DNA of the CDR3: TGTGCCAGCAGCTCCGGGGGACGGGATTACTCTGGAAACACCATATATTTT.

The J gene is TRBJ2-5, the V gene TRBV14; a possible D gene is TRBD1 (5 bases). Trimming removed 7 bases from V and 4 bases from J, with 13 bases in between. The CDR3 has 13 amino acids. Germline V gives CDR1 SGHDN, CDR2 FVKESK. The CDR3 DNA reads as TGTGCCAGCAACCTAAGGGGTGGAGAGACCCAGTACTTC. Translated: CASNLRGGETQYF.

This chain joins TRBV28 and TRBJ1-1, with a possible D match to TRBD1 (5 bases). The CDR3 loop spans 13 amino acids. The germline V gene has CDR1 MDHEN and CDR2 SYDVKM. Trimming took off 7 bases at V and 4 bases at J, with 13 bases between the two ends. The CDR3 DNA reads as TGTGCCAGCAAAGAGGGCGGGGGCACTGAAGCTTTCTTT. It yields the protein CASKEGGGTEAFF. Filled out from reference TRBV28 and TRBJ1-1, the complete variable domain reads DVKVTQSSRYLVKRTGEKVFLECVQDMDHENMFWYRQDPGLGLRLIYFSYDVKMKEKGDIPEGYSVSREKKERFSLILESASTNQTSMYLCASKEGGGTEAFFGQGTRLTVV.

The chain is built from TRBV27 and TRBJ2-7; 9 bases are shared with TRBD1. CDR3 length: 15 residues. V shed 0 bases and J 7 bases; nucleotides not matched to a gene: 7. Per the germline V gene, CDR1 is MNHEY and CDR2 is SMNVEV (reference sequence). The DNA of the CDR3 is TGTGCCAGCAGTTTATCGAGGGACAGGGAGGATGAGCAGTACTTC. Amino acids: CASSLSRDREDEQYF.

The rearrangement joins TRBV5-1 to TRBJ1-2; 8 nucleotides line up with TRBD1. The germline V gene has CDR1 SGHRS and CDR2 YFSETQ. The V gene end was trimmed by 3 bases and the J gene end by 1 base; junction bases not matched to a gene: 2. The CDR3 sequence is 14 residues long. The CDR3 sequence: CASSSTGDNYGYTF. For the CDR3, the DNA is TGCGCCAGCAGCTCGACAGGGGATAACTATGGCTACACCTTC.

This clone occurred a few times. V usage is TRBV7-9 and J usage is TRBJ2-1; D is undetermined. Germline V gives CDR1 SEHNR, CDR2 FQNEAQ (reference sequence). There are 17 residues in the CDR3. With 5 bases removed from V and 10 bases from J, the gap between germline ends came to 27 bases. CDR3 sequence (DNA): TGTGCCAGCAGCATCGACTTAGCCGCTTCATCCACGGTGGAGCAGTTCTTC. It encodes CASSIDLAASSTVEQFF.

The rearrangement links TRBV27 to TRBJ1-1; TRBD1 is a possible D gene (5 bases). V was trimmed by 6 bases and J by 4 bases, leaving 12 bases between them. Germline V gene sequence: CDR1 MNHEY, CDR2 SMNVEV (reference sequence). This CDR3 comprises 13 residues. The CDR3 here is CASSLRDFTEAFF. The CDR3, as DNA: TGTGCCAGCAGCCTCAGGGATTTCACTGAAGCTTTCTTT.

The V gene is TRBV14, the J gene TRBJ2-7; TRBD1 matches at 7 bases. Germline CDR1 SGHDN, CDR2 FVKESK. The junction had 18 bases not matched to a gene; V was cut back by 4 bases and J by 0 bases. CDR3 length: 19 residues. The CDR3 nucleotides are TGTGCCAGCAGCCGGTACAGGACAGGTCCCTCAGCCTACTCCTACGAGCAGTACTTC. This encodes CASSRYRTGPSAYSYEQYF.

The CDR3 nucleotides are TGTGCCAGCAGTCGTCCTATGACAGGGATTACTGAAGCTTTCTTT. Its translation is CASSRPMTGITEAFF. The chain has TRBV6-5 and TRBJ1-1, with 7 nucleotides matching TRBD1. Germline V gives CDR1 MNHEY, CDR2 SVGAGI. This CDR3 is 15 amino acids long. Trimming cost V 5 bases and J 5 bases; bases outside gene matches: 11.

The chain combines TRBV28 with TRBJ2-1; 8 positions agree with TRBD1. Germline CDR1 is MDHEN and CDR2 is SYDVKM. V gave up 5 bases and J gave up 10 bases; unmatched junction bases: 7. CDR3 length: 13 residues. The CDR3 protein is CASSRTGRKEQFF. The CDR3 nucleotides are TGTGCCAGCAGTAGGACAGGGAGGAAGGAGCAGTTCTTC. The variable domain in full, completed from reference TRBV28 and TRBJ2-1, reads DVKVTQSSRYLVKRTGEKVFLECVQDMDHENMFWYRQDPGLGLRLIYFSYDVKMKEKGDIPEGYSVSREKKERFSLILESASTNQTSMYLCASSRTGRKEQFFGPGTRLTVL.